This paragraph covers one T cell receptor beta chain sequence. As originally analysed: Amplified reference gene primers provided the basis for estimating nucleated cell counts. Profiling relied on immunoSEQ multiplex PCR, and the TCRdb table lists in-frame clones only, not all of them. V, J and clone size reflect that table, while D and trimming were determined from the DNA. The sample yields tens of thousands of clones, around 86% seen once. The entry originates in a study of blood T cell repertoires in COVID-19. This CDR3 spans 13 amino acids. V was trimmed by 3 bases and J by 8 bases, leaving 8 bases between them. Germline lookup yields CDR1 MNHEY and CDR2 SMNVEV (reference sequence).

This chain connects TRBV27 to TRBJ1-6; the D is unclear. The sample taken for sequencing was peripheral blood. This TCR was recovered from an elderly woman with acute or convalescent COVID-19. DNA for the CDR3: TGTGCCAGCAGTTTTCTAGGTGATTCACCCCTCCACTTT. The encoded protein is CASSFLGDSPLHF.